One and the same sample provided the 27 T cell receptor beta chains below, sequenced in a study of yellow fever vaccine responses in identical twins. TCRdb reprocessed the RT-PCR reads via MiXCR and lists one record per CDR3 protein. Of some 4,000 distinct CDR3 sequences in the sample, about 83% were seen once. The sequencing used T cells from blood (PBMCs), unsorted or a sorted subset (not recorded which), collected before or after yellow fever vaccination (not recorded which). These receptors came from a woman aged 18-35 years who received the yellow fever vaccine.

The chain combines TRBV18 with TRBJ2-3; D might be TRBD2 (5 bases). The CDR3 contains 12 residues. CDR1 and CDR2 (germline): KGHSH, LQKENI. The V and J ends lost 4 bases and 5 bases respectively, with 7 bases between them. The CDR3 DNA sequence: TGTGCCAGCTCACGAGGGAAAGATACGCAGTATTTT. It is translated as CASSRGKDTQYF.

The V gene is TRBV2, the J gene TRBJ2-2; D is perhaps TRBD2 (6 bases). The CDR3 is 13 residues long. Looked up from germline, CDR1 is SNHLY and CDR2 is FYNNEI. V was cut by 6 bases and J by 6 bases, with 11 bases left in between. The CDR3 here is CASRNGGAGELFF. Here the CDR3 DNA reads TGTGCCAGCAGGAATGGCGGGGCCGGGGAGCTGTTTTTT. The full variable domain, completed using reference TRBV2 and TRBJ2-2, is EPEVTQTPSHQVTQMGQEVILRCVPISNHLYFYWYRQILGQKVEFLVSFYNNEISEKSEIFDDQFSVERPDGSNFTLKIRSTKLEDSAMYFCASRNGGAGELFFGEGSRLTVL.

The rearrangement uses TRBV7-3 and TRBJ2-3; tentatively, D is TRBD2 (6 bases). The CDR3 totals 14 residues. Trimming left V 1 base short and J 2 bases short, with 7 bases between. Per the germline V gene, CDR1 is SGHTA and CDR2 is FQGTGA. The CDR3 bases are TGTGCCAGCAGCTTAAGCGGGAACACAGATACGCAGTATTTT. Protein sequence: CASSLSGNTDTQYF.

About this clonotype: At one of its ends the junction is not consistent with the germline gene, which may arise from a read error. CDR3 DNA sequence: TGTGCTAGCAGCTTAGAGGGTGGGCGCGTAGAAAATCAGCCCCAGCATTTT. Translation gives CASSLEGGRVENQPQHF. V is TRBV7-6 and J is TRBJ1-5; D is uncertain. The germline CDR1 and CDR2 sequences are SGHVS and FNYEAQ. The CDR3 runs 17 residues.

V gene TRBV15 combines with J gene TRBJ2-7; 14 nucleotides align to TRBD2. Trimming at V came to 1 base and at J to 4 bases, leaving 3 bases not matched to a gene. Germline assignment: CDR1 LNHNV and CDR2 YYDKDF (reference sequence). This CDR3 has 16 amino acids. CDR3 in amino acids: CATSRGGLAGAYEQYF. The CDR3 DNA follows: TGTGCCACCAGCAGAGGGGGACTAGCGGGAGCTTACGAGCAGTACTTC.

The chain links TRBV13 to TRBJ2-3, with D perhaps matching TRBD2 (6 bases). The CDR3 has 15 residues. V was cut by 5 bases and J by 2 bases, with 14 bases left in between. Germline V gene sequence: CDR1 PRHDT, CDR2 FYEKMQ (reference sequence). CDR3 DNA sequence: TGTGCCAGCAGCCCCCCGGGACTTTACACAGATACGCAGTATTTT. It specifies CASSPPGLYTDTQYF.

This clonotype was seen only a few times. The chain couples TRBV30 to TRBJ1-1; D is undetermined. The CDR3 length is 12 residues. Germline CDR1 and CDR2: GTSNPN and SVGIG (reference sequence). Trimming shortened V by 3 bases and J by 1 base, and 6 bases separated the two germline ends. The CDR3 DNA reads as TGTGCCTGGAGAGCTGGGAACACTGAAGCTTTCTTT. It specifies CAWRAGNTEAFF.

The chain recombines TRBV12-3 or TRBV12-4 with TRBJ2-7; 7 bases are shared with TRBD1. CDR3 length equals 13 residues. V lost 2 bases and J lost 4; bases outside the gene matches: 2. In DNA, the CDR3 is TGTGCCAGCAGTTTACGACAGGGTTACGAGCAGTACTTC. It codes for CASSLRQGYEQYF.

The chain links TRBV29-1 to TRBJ2-7, with D perhaps being TRBD1 or TRBD2 (5 bases each). This CDR3 contains 13 residues. Germline CDR1 and CDR2: SQVTM and ANQGSEA. V gave up 3 bases and J gave up 5 bases, with 14 bases separating them. CDR3 coding DNA: TGCAGCGTTGACGGGGTCAGGGAGAACGAGCAGTACTTC. It is translated as CSVDGVRENEQYF.

The chain is built from TRBV5-1 and TRBJ2-1, with D uncertain. Trimming removed 7 bases from V and 6 bases from J, with 23 bases in between. The CDR3 has 16 amino acids. Germline V CDR1 and CDR2: SGHRS, YFSETQ. The CDR3 DNA reads as TGCGCCAGCCAGTCACTGGGTTCGCACGTCGCCAATGAGCAGTTCTTC. This gives the protein CASQSLGSHVANEQFF.

In regard to this clonotype: No conserved phenylalanine or tryptophan ends this CDR3, so it is likely a read error. Here the CDR3 reads CSALISGPETQYL. DNA for the CDR3: TGCAGCGCTTTGATTAGTGGACCGGAGACCCAGTACCTC. The chain couples TRBV29-1 to TRBJ2-5; no firm D call. The V and J ends lost 7 bases and 5 bases respectively, with 17 bases between them. Per germline, CDR1 SQVTM and CDR2 ANQGSEA. The CDR3 sequence is 13 residues long.

The DNA of the CDR3 is TGCGCCAGCAGCCAAGGGAGACAGGGTGGAGCTTACGAGCAGTACTTC. Its translation is CASSQGRQGGAYEQYF. This chain joins TRBV5-1 and TRBJ2-7, with 7 nucleotides matching TRBD1. This CDR3 is 16 amino acids long. CDR1 is SGHRS, CDR2 YFSETQ, per germline. The trim removed 4 bases at V and 4 bases at J, leaving 14 bases unmatched.

The chain employs TRBV20-1 and TRBJ2-1; D may be TRBD2 (6 bases). CDR1 is DFQATT and CDR2 is SNEGSKA in the germline V gene (reference sequence). This CDR3 has 12 residues. Trimming shortened V by 3 bases and J by 8 bases, and 11 bases separated the two germline ends. The CDR3 is CSASVREYEQFF. The CDR3 region has the DNA TGCAGTGCTAGCGTTCGGGAGTATGAGCAGTTCTTC.

The chain employs TRBV5-4 and TRBJ2-5; 9 bases match TRBD2. Germline CDR1 is SGHNT and CDR2 is YYREEE (reference sequence). V lost 4 bases and J lost 1; bases outside the gene matches: 11. The CDR3 length is 17 residues. The CDR3 sequence: CASSLGSGRDFQETQYF. CDR3 sequence (DNA): TGTGCCAGCAGCCTGGGTAGCGGGAGAGACTTCCAAGAGACCCAGTACTTC.

The chain recombines TRBV11-3 with TRBJ2-3; 7 positions agree with TRBD2. V was clipped by 5 bases and J by 0 bases; unmatched bases: 8. The CDR3 extends over 16 amino acids. Germline V gene data show CDR1 as SGHNT and CDR2 as YENEEA. CDR3 residues: CASSPLVAGSTDTQYF. As DNA, the CDR3 is TGTGCCAGCAGCCCGTTGGTAGCGGGTAGCACAGATACGCAGTATTTT.

In its sample, this clonotype was seen once. The chain links TRBV28 to TRBJ2-1; TRBD1 might be the D (5 bases). CDR1 is MDHEN, CDR2 SYDVKM, per germline. The V and J ends lost 7 bases and 6 bases respectively, with 16 bases between them. The CDR3 has 14 amino acids. This CDR3 reads CASTIRGLFNEQFF. The CDR3 DNA reads as TGTGCCAGCACAATAAGGGGCCTATTCAATGAGCAGTTCTTC.

The rearrangement links TRBV3-1 to TRBJ2-1; the match to TRBD2 covers 8 bases. V lost 4 bases and J lost 7; bases outside the gene matches: 15. The CDR3 is made up of 17 amino acids. Germline CDR1 and CDR2: LGHDT and YNNKEL (reference sequence). The CDR3 sequence: CASSRISGGPNLNEQFF. In nucleotides, the CDR3 is TGTGCCAGCAGCCGAATTTCGGGGGGGCCGAATTTAAATGAGCAGTTCTTC.

The gene calls are TRBV20-1 and TRBJ2-7, with TRBD2 matching over 12 bases. Per the germline V gene, CDR1 is DFQATT and CDR2 is SNEGSKA (reference sequence). With V trimmed by 5 bases and J by 4 bases, 9 bases remained unmatched. The CDR3 consists of 15 residues. CDR3 sequence reads: CSAPLAGGPLYEQYF. As DNA, the CDR3 is TGCAGTGCTCCCCTAGCGGGAGGGCCGTTGTACGAGCAGTACTTC.

The chain has TRBV20-1 and TRBJ2-1; TRBD2 is a possible D gene (5 bases). Germline loops: CDR1 DFQATT, CDR2 SNEGSKA (reference sequence). This CDR3 contains 15 residues. The V end lost 1 base, the J end lost 8 bases, and 18 bases lay between the germline ends. The CDR3 loop is CSARVSTIDFYEQFF. In DNA form, the CDR3 reads TGCAGTGCTAGAGTTTCGACTATCGACTTCTATGAGCAGTTCTTC.

The CDR3 loop reads CASSLGNQETQYF. The CDR3 region has the DNA TGTGCCAGCAGCTTAGGGAATCAAGAGACCCAGTACTTC. The gene calls are TRBV7-6 and TRBJ2-5; D is undetermined. Per germline, CDR1 SGHVS and CDR2 FNYEAQ. Deletions cut 1 base from V and 2 bases from J, with 5 bases between. The CDR3 sequence is 13 residues long.

The CDR3: CSVESNGGGVEQYF. CDR3 DNA sequence: TGCAGCGTTGAATCCAACGGGGGGGGAGTTGAGCAGTACTTC. V usage is TRBV29-1 and J usage is TRBJ2-7; the match to TRBD2 covers 8 bases. The CDR3 has 14 residues. The trim removed 2 bases at V and 7 bases at J, leaving 10 bases unmatched. CDR1 is SQVTM and CDR2 is ANQGSEA in the germline V gene.

The gene calls are TRBV7-6 and TRBJ1-6; D gene ambiguous. This CDR3 comprises 13 residues. The V end was cut by 5 bases, the J end by 7 bases, with 9 bases between. The germline V gene has CDR1 SGHVS and CDR2 FNYEAQ. CDR3 loop: CASSPTHNSPLHF. DNA of the CDR3: TGTGCCAGCAGCCCTACTCACAATTCACCCCTCCACTTT. Full variable domain (outside the CDR3, taken from reference TRBV7-6 and TRBJ1-6): GAGVSQSPRYKVTKRGQDVALRCDPISGHVSLYWYRQALGQGPEFLTYFNYEAQQDKSGLPNDRFSAERPEGSISTLTIQRTEQRDSAMYRCASSPTHNSPLHFGNGTRLTVT.

V gene TRBV20-1 combines with J gene TRBJ2-7, with TRBD2 matching over 10 bases. CDR1 is DFQATT, CDR2 SNEGSKA, per germline (reference sequence). With V trimmed by 4 bases and J by 4 bases, 4 bases remained unmatched. The CDR3 runs to 13 residues. The CDR3 coding sequence is TGCAGTGCTAAGAGTAGCGGGAGGTACGAGCAGTACTTC. Protein product: CSAKSSGRYEQYF.

V and J are TRBV6-2 or TRBV6-3 and TRBJ2-3; possibly TRBD1 for D (6 bases). CDR1 is MNHEY, CDR2 SVGEGT, per germline. With 2 bases removed from V and 4 bases from J, the gap between germline ends came to 16 bases. This CDR3 spans 16 amino acids. CDR3: CASSYTEQGSSDTQYF. CDR3 bases: TGTGCCAGCAGTTACACGGAACAGGGTAGTTCAGATACGCAGTATTTT.

This rearrangement joins TRBV29-1 to TRBJ2-2; D unresolved. Germline CDR1 is SQVTM and CDR2 is ANQGSEA. This CDR3 is 14 amino acids long. Trimming took 4 bases from V and 5 from J, leaving 14 bases between them. In nucleotides, the CDR3 is TGCAGCGTTGGCCCGACGAGAGAAACCGGGGAGCTGTTTTTT. This translates into CSVGPTRETGELFF.

The V call is TRBV18, the J call TRBJ1-1; 9 bases fit TRBD1. The CDR3 sequence is 14 residues long. With 4 bases clipped from V and 4 bases from J, the junction kept 4 bases outside the gene matches. Germline lookup yields CDR1 KGHSH and CDR2 LQKENI. CDR3: CASSRTGESTEAFF. CDR3 nucleotide sequence: TGTGCCAGCTCACGGACAGGGGAGAGCACTGAAGCTTTCTTT.

The rearrangement joins TRBV4-3 to TRBJ2-1; possible D gene TRBD2, 6 bases. Germline V gives CDR1 LGHNA, CDR2 YSLEER. This CDR3 spans 17 amino acids. Trimming took off 0 bases at V and 2 bases at J, with 14 bases between the two ends. The CDR3 sequence is CASSQESTGAPYNEQFF. In nucleotides, the CDR3 is TGCGCCAGCAGCCAAGAAAGTACGGGAGCCCCCTACAATGAGCAGTTCTTC.